This TCR beta chain stems from a study of identical twins. Findings and limits, study-wide: Memory repertoires showed no such pattern, whereas abundant cord blood beta clonotypes carried fewer insertions.

Healthy Caucasian individuals made up all the donors. Template switching added a universal primer site; cDNA carried unique molecular identifiers. Via MiXCR, TCRdb re-called the 5' RACE reads, giving one row per CDR3 protein. The sample contains around 650,000 distinct CDR3 sequences, about 7.1% of which appear only once. Worth noting for this clonotype: Its target is unknown.

The germline V gene encodes CDR1 SGDLS and CDR2 YYNGEE. Trimming cost V 0 bases and J 8 bases, with 9 bases left between them. The length of the CDR3 is 13 residues. This sample also belongs to another study, concerning yellow fever vaccine responses in identical twins.

The genes are TRBV9 and TRBJ2-1; D ambiguous. The specimen sequenced was PBMCs. The source of this sequence is a woman between 18 and 29 years old in good health. The CDR3: CASSVGMNHEQFF. The CDR3 nucleotides read TGTGCCAGCAGCGTAGGGATGAATCATGAGCAGTTCTTC.